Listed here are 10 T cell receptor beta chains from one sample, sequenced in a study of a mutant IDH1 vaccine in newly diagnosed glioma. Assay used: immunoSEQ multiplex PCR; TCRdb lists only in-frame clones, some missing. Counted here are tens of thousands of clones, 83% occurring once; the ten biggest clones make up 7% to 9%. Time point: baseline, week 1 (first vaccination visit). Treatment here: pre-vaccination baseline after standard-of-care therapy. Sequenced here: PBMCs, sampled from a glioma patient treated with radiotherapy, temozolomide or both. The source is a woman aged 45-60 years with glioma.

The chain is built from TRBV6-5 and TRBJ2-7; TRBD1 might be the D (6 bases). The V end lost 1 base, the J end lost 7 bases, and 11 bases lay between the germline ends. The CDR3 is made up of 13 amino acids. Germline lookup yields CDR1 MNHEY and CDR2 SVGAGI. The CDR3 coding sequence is TGTGCCAGCAGTTACTATCAGGGGTGGGAGCAGTACTTC. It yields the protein CASSYYQGWEQYF.

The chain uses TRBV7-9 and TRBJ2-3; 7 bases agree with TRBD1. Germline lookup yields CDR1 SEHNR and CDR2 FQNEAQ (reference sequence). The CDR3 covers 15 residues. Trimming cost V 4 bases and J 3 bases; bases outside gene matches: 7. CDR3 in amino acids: CASSSGQVQTDTQYF. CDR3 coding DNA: TGTGCCAGCAGCTCCGGACAGGTCCAAACAGATACGCAGTATTTT. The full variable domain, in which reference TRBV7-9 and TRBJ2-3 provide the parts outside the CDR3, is DTGVSQNPRHKITKRGQNVTFRCDPISEHNRLYWYRQTLGQGPEFLTYFQNEAQLEKSRLLSDRFSAERPKGSFSTLEIQRTEQGDSAMYLCASSSGQVQTDTQYFGPGTRLTVL.

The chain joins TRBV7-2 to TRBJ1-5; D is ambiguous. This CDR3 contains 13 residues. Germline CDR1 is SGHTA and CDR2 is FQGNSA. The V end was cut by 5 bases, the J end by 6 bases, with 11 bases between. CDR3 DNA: TGTGCCAGCAGCCCGGAAGGTCTTCAGCCCCAGCATTTT. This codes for CASSPEGLQPQHF.

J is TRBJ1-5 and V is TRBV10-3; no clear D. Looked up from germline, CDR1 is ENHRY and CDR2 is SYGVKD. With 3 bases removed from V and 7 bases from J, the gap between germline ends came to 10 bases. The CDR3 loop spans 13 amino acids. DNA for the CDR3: TGTGCCATCAGTGACCTCGAAGGACAGCCCCAGCATTTT. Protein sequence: CAISDLEGQPQHF.

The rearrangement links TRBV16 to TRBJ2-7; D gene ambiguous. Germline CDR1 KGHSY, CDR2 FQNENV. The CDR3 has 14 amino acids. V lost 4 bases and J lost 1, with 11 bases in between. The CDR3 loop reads CASSRDLFSYEQYF. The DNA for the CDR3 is TGTGCCAGCAGCCGCGACCTATTTTCCTACGAGCAGTACTTC. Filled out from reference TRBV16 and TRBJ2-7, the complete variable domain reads GEEVAQTPKHLVRGEGQKAKLYCAPIKGHSYVFWYQQVLKNEFKFLISFQNENVFDETGMPKERFSAKCLPNSPCSLEIQATKLEDSAVYFCASSRDLFSYEQYFGPGTRLTVT.

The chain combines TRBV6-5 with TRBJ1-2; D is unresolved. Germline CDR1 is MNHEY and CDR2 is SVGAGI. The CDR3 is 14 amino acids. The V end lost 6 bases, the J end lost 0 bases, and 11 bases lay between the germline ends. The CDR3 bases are TGTGCCAGCAGGAACGGGCAGTCTAACTATGGCTACACCTTC. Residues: CASRNGQSNYGYTF.

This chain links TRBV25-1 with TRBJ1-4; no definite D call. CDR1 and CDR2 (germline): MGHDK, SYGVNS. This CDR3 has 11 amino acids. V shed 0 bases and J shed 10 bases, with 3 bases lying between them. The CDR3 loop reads CASSEYRKLFF. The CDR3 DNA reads TGTGCCAGCAGTGAATATAGAAAACTGTTTTTT.

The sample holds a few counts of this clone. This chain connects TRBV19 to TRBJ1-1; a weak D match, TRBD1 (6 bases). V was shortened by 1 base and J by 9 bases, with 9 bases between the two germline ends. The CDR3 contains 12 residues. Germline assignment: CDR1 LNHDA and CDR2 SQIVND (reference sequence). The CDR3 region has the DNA TGTGCCAGTAGTATAGTCGGGGGCAAAGCTTTCTTT. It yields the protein CASSIVGGKAFF.

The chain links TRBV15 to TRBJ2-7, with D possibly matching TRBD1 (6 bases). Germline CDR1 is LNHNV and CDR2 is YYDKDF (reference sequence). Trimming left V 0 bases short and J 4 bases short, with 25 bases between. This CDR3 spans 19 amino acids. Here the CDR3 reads CATSRDRRMYRDTTYEQYF. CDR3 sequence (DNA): TGTGCCACCAGCAGAGATCGTCGAATGTATCGGGACACAACTTACGAGCAGTACTTC. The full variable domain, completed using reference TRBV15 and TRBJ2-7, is DAMVIQNPRYQVTQFGKPVTLSCSQTLNHNVMYWYQQKSSQAPKLLFHYYDKDFNNEADTPDNFQSRRPNTSFCFLDIRSPGLGDTAMYLCATSRDRRMYRDTTYEQYFGPGTRLTVT.

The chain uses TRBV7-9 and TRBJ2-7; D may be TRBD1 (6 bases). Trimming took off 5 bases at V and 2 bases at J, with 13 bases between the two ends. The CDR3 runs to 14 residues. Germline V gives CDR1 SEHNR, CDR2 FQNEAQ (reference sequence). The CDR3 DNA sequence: TGTGCCAGCAGCCCTAGGCAGGGGACCTACGAGCAGTACTTC. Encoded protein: CASSPRQGTYEQYF. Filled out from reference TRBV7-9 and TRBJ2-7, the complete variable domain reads DTGVSQNPRHKITKRGQNVTFRCDPISEHNRLYWYRQTLGQGPEFLTYFQNEAQLEKSRLLSDRFSAERPKGSFSTLEIQRTEQGDSAMYLCASSPRQGTYEQYFGPGTRLTVT.